This TCR beta chain was observed in a study of cytomegalovirus exposure and HLA in healthy donors. Study conclusions and caveats: An observed cluster of highly shared sequence variants was recorded as a likely sequencing artifact. Rare TCR sequences dominated, though some public TCRs recurred in many donors.

13 Jbeta primers and 60 Vbeta primers were used for the PCR. TCRdb's table, derived via immunoSEQ multiplex PCR, lists solely in-frame clones and lacks some. Here the sample spans about 150,000 clones, around two thirds being singletons. Concerning this clone: Antigen unknown.

The source material was PBMCs. This clonotype originated in a middle-aged woman in good health and CMV-seronegative.

CDR3 bases: TGTGCCTGGAGTGGAACAGTGGCCGGGGAGCTGTTTTTT. It codes for CAWSGTVAGELFF. This chain connects TRBV30 to TRBJ2-2; D gene ambiguous. The V gene lost 1 base and the J gene lost 6 bases, with 9 bases spanning the gap. CDR1 is GTSNPN and CDR2 is SVGIG in the germline V gene (reference sequence). The CDR3 consists of 13 residues.